This paragraph reports one TCR beta chain. A much more abundant neighbour one base away suggests this may be a read error. A second PCR of roughly 7 to 11 cycles used a sample-barcoded 5' primer and a J-beta primer mix. MiXCR was run by TCRdb on the 5' RACE reads, yielding one entry per CDR3 protein. The repertoire has about 2 million distinct CDR3 sequences, 49% of them found once; the top ten carry approximately 2.1%. The CDR3 is made up of 11 amino acids. V was shortened by 6 bases and J by 9 bases, with 9 bases between the two germline ends. The germline CDR1 and CDR2 sequences are MNHEY and SVGAGI. The data derive from a study of blood T cells in healthy people across ages.

Sequenced: blood. This clonotype was sampled from a middle-aged woman in good health. The V gene is TRBV6-5, the J gene TRBJ2-1; the D gene is possibly TRBD1 (5 bases). CDR3 DNA: TGTGCCAGCAGCGCAGGGATTGAGCAGTTCTTC. This codes for CASSAGIEQFF.